What follows are 30 T cell receptor beta chains derived from one specimen sequenced in a study of identical twins. TCRdb passed the 5' RACE reads through MiXCR, listing each CDR3 protein once. The sample has around 280,000 distinct CDR3 sequences; about 8.3% are singletons. These data were also filed under a second study, of yellow fever vaccine responses in identical twins.

The source material was memory (CD45RO+) T cells sorted from blood. These TCRs come from a woman under 30 in good health.

The chain couples TRBV6-1 to TRBJ1-2, with 9 bases aligning to TRBD1. CDR3 length: 12 amino acids. CDR1 and CDR2 (germline): MNHNS, SASEGT. V lost 7 bases and J lost 5; bases outside the gene matches: 2. The CDR3 DNA is TGTGCCAGCATGGGGACAGGGTATGGCTACACCTTC. Protein sequence: CASMGTGYGYTF.

This clonotype was counted ten times or more. The rearrangement links TRBV5-1 to TRBJ2-7; 8 bases match TRBD1. V lost 4 bases to trimming and J lost 2 bases; unmatched junction nucleotides: 5. CDR3 length: 14 amino acids. The V gene's germline CDR1 is SGHRS and CDR2 YFSETQ. CDR3 loop: CASSQGQGPYEQYF. CDR3 nucleotide sequence: TGCGCCAGCAGCCAAGGACAGGGCCCCTACGAGCAGTACTTC.

This clonotype showed up just a few times. The genes are TRBV12-3 or TRBV12-4 and TRBJ2-4; possibly TRBD2 for D (7 bases). The CDR3 spans 14 residues. Trimming took off 8 bases at V and 11 bases at J, with 22 bases between the two ends. CDR3 nucleotides: TGTGCCAGCCTCAGGACTGGCGGAGGGGGGGTTCAGTACTTC. This codes for CASLRTGGGGVQYF.

This clonotype showed up just a few times. The V gene is TRBV5-1, the J gene TRBJ2-1, with 7 nucleotides matching TRBD2. Germline V lookup: CDR1 SGHRS, CDR2 YFSETQ. J lost 5 bases, V lost 4 bases, and 9 bases had no gene match. The CDR3 consists of 15 residues. In nucleotides, the CDR3 is TGCGCCAGCAGCACATGGGGGACTACCAACAATGAGCAGTTCTTC. Its protein is CASSTWGTTNNEQFF.

This chain connects TRBV23-1 to TRBJ1-1, with a possible D match to TRBD1 (5 bases). TRBV23-1 has ORF status, its function being uncertain. V lost 3 bases and J 3 bases, leaving 17 bases between the germline ends. This CDR3 is built from 16 residues. CDR3 in DNA: TGCGCCAGCAGTCATCCCGTGGGGGAAGGGGACACTGAAGCTTTCTTT. Its protein product is CASSHPVGEGDTEAFF.

This clonotype was seen at least ten times. This chain uses TRBV9 with TRBJ1-5; D might be TRBD1 (6 bases). The germline V gene has CDR1 SGDLS and CDR2 YYNGEE. The germline V and J ends were trimmed by 0 bases and 6 bases, with 13 bases remaining between them. The CDR3 sequence is 15 residues long. The CDR3: CASSVGQGRGQPQHF. CDR3 coding DNA: TGTGCCAGCAGCGTAGGTCAGGGGAGAGGTCAGCCCCAGCATTTT.

Many counts were recorded for this clonotype. This chain uses TRBV29-1 with TRBJ2-1, with D hard to call. CDR3 length: 17 amino acids. Germline V gene sequence: CDR1 SQVTM, CDR2 ANQGSEA. V lost 1 base and J 2 bases, leaving 18 bases between the germline ends. The CDR3 region has the DNA TGCAGCGTTGAAGGGAAGCAAAGGGTGAATACCTACAATGAGCAGTTCTTC. Protein product: CSVEGKQRVNTYNEQFF.

The table lists this clonotype with many counts. The chain recombines TRBV4-2 with TRBJ2-1; 9 positions match TRBD2. CDR1 is LGHNA, CDR2 YNFKEQ, per germline. The CDR3 runs to 16 residues. V shed 0 bases, J shed 6 bases, and the junction held 6 bases outside the gene matches. The CDR3 sequence: CASSQEERGAGNEQFF. In nucleotides, the CDR3 is TGTGCCAGCAGCCAAGAAGAGCGGGGGGCGGGCAATGAGCAGTTCTTC.

This clonotype has at least ten counts. The gene calls are TRBV5-1 and TRBJ2-5, with D perhaps TRBD1 (6 bases). The V gene's germline CDR1 is SGHRS and CDR2 YFSETQ. Trimming took 4 bases from V and 3 from J, leaving 13 bases between them. The CDR3 runs to 14 residues. For the CDR3, the DNA is TGCGCCAGCAGCGTCGGGACACAAAAAGAGACCCAGTACTTC. Its protein is CASSVGTQKETQYF.

This chain links TRBV18 with TRBJ2-3; D might be TRBD1 (7 bases). The germline CDR1 and CDR2 sequences are KGHSH and LQKENI. The CDR3 runs 15 residues. V gave up 6 bases and J gave up 6 bases, with 19 bases separating them. CDR3 bases: TGTGCCAGCTCCGCACCGGAGGGGGCGTGGGATACGCAGTATTTT. Protein sequence: CASSAPEGAWDTQYF.

The V and J genes are TRBV6-1 and TRBJ2-1; D gene uncertain. Trimming pared 7 bases from V and 8 bases from J, leaving 12 bases between. Germline CDR1 and CDR2: MNHNS and SASEGT. The CDR3 spans 12 residues. The CDR3, as DNA: TGTGCCAGCAAGGTCGGGTCGGATGAGCAGTTCTTC. It codes for CASKVGSDEQFF.

The chain has TRBV20-1 and TRBJ2-3, with 15 bases fitting TRBD2. The junction had 11 bases not matched to a gene; V was cut back by 0 bases and J by 1 base. This CDR3 has 20 residues. The germline V gene has CDR1 DFQATT and CDR2 SNEGSKA (reference sequence). The CDR3 region is CSARDSGLAGGPVGTDTQYF. CDR3 coding DNA: TGCAGTGCTAGAGATTCTGGACTAGCGGGAGGGCCTGTGGGCACAGATACGCAGTATTTT.

This clonotype came up a few times. The chain combines TRBV12-5 with TRBJ2-1, with 10 bases fitting TRBD1. CDR3 length equals 14 residues. CDR1 is LGHNT, CDR2 FRNRAP, per germline. V shed 3 bases and J 7 bases; nucleotides not matched to a gene: 3. The CDR3 DNA reads TGTGCTAGTGGTTTCGGACAGGGGGGGAATGAGCAGTTCTTC. Encoded protein: CASGFGQGGNEQFF.

In its sample, this clonotype was seen a few times. The V gene is TRBV28, the J gene TRBJ1-2; TRBD1 matches at 8 bases. This CDR3 contains 13 residues. The J segment lost 3 bases and the V segment lost 8 bases, leaving 5 bases of the junction unmatched. The germline V gene has CDR1 MDHEN and CDR2 SYDVKM. The DNA for the CDR3 is TGTGCCAGCGAGTCGACAGGGGACTATGGCTACACCTTC. Protein product: CASESTGDYGYTF.

Points on this clonotype: A far larger clone is one base from this, pointing to a likely read error. V gene TRBV12-3 or TRBV12-4 combines with J gene TRBJ2-2; D remains unclear. The CDR3 has 11 amino acids. Trimming pared 5 bases from V and 5 bases from J, leaving 3 bases between. CDR3 sequence: CASSQTGELFF. As DNA, the CDR3 is TGTGCCAGCAGTCAGACCGGGGAGCTGTTTTTT.

The chain uses TRBV12-3 or TRBV12-4 and TRBJ1-1, with 7 positions matching TRBD1. The CDR3 is 15 amino acids. The V and J ends lost 5 bases and 4 bases, in that order; junction bases with no gene match: 10. In DNA, the CDR3 is TGTGCCAGCAGTATCGACAGGGAAGTCGGCACTGAAGCTTTCTTT. Translation: CASSIDREVGTEAFF.

At least ten counts were recorded for this clonotype. This chain uses TRBV29-1 with TRBJ1-2, with D unclear. Trimming cost V 6 bases and J 8 bases, with 4 bases left between them. Per germline, CDR1 SQVTM and CDR2 ANQGSEA. The CDR3 has 8 amino acids. CDR3 nucleotide sequence: TGCAGCGTGGAGGGCTACACCTTC. Translated: CSVEGYTF.

A few counts support this clonotype. The gene calls are TRBV5-1 and TRBJ2-2; D might be TRBD1 (6 bases). The V end lost 0 bases, the J end lost 4 bases, and 19 bases lay between the germline ends. Germline V gene data show CDR1 as SGHRS and CDR2 as YFSETQ. This CDR3 is built from 18 residues. DNA of the CDR3: TGCGCCAGCAGCTTGGGGGGGACAACAGGTTTTGTCACCGGGGAGCTGTTTTTT. Amino acid sequence: CASSLGGTTGFVTGELFF.

The chain is built from TRBV5-1 and TRBJ2-2; 9 nucleotides align to TRBD1. Per the germline V gene, CDR1 is SGHRS and CDR2 is YFSETQ. The CDR3 is 15 amino acids. V trimming: 6 bases; J trimming: 3 bases; junction bases outside the gene matches: 6. CDR3 sequence: CASTEDRGDTGELFF. The CDR3 nucleotides read TGCGCCAGCACCGAGGACAGGGGAGACACCGGGGAGCTGTTTTTT.

This clonotype has more than one count but fewer than ten. The J gene is TRBJ2-7, the V gene TRBV11-2, with 9 bases that match TRBD1. Germline V gives CDR1 SGHAT, CDR2 FQNNGV. V lost 5 bases and J lost 2; bases outside the gene matches: 7. CDR3 length: 15 amino acids. The CDR3 bases are TGTGCCAGCAGCGAAGGGACAGGGAGACCCTACGAGCAGTACTTC. Residues: CASSEGTGRPYEQYF.

This chain links TRBV5-1 with TRBJ2-1, with D perhaps matching TRBD1 (6 bases). V was clipped by 5 bases and J by 3 bases, with 9 bases between them. Germline CDR1 SGHRS, CDR2 YFSETQ. The CDR3 totals 13 residues. The CDR3 region has the DNA TGCGCCAGCAGAGTGGACAGCTACAATGAGCAGTTCTTC. Its translation is CASRVDSYNEQFF.

The chain recombines TRBV4-1 with TRBJ2-5, with 8 bases lining up with TRBD1. The trim removed 0 bases at V and 3 bases at J, leaving 3 bases unmatched. The CDR3 has 15 residues. The germline V gene has CDR1 MGHRA and CDR2 YSYEKL. The CDR3 region has the DNA TGCGCCAGCAGCCAAGAGGGACAGGCTGAAGAGACCCAGTACTTC. Translation gives CASSQEGQAEETQYF.

This clonotype was seen more than once but under ten times. The chain recombines TRBV21-1 with TRBJ2-7. TRBV21-1 corresponds to a pseudogene. The CDR3 runs 17 residues. This CDR3 reads CASSKGVGVQFPYEQYV. CDR3 in DNA: TGTGCCAGCAGCAAAGGGGTCGGAGTTCAATTCCCCTACGAGCAGTACGTC.

This clonotype appeared a few times. The rearrangement links TRBV5-1 to TRBJ2-2; a possible D gene is TRBD2 (7 bases). The V end lost 0 bases, the J end lost 3 bases, and 24 bases lay between the germline ends. This CDR3 is built from 20 residues. Looked up from germline, CDR1 is SGHRS and CDR2 is YFSETQ. The CDR3 loop reads CASSLAITPGARGDTGELFF. The DNA of the CDR3 is TGCGCCAGCAGCTTGGCCATTACGCCAGGGGCACGGGGGGACACCGGGGAGCTGTTTTTT.

This clonotype was recorded at least ten times. The chain couples TRBV5-1 to TRBJ2-7; no definite D call. Trimming pared 0 bases from V and 0 bases from J, leaving 7 bases between. Per the germline V gene, CDR1 is SGHRS and CDR2 is YFSETQ. CDR3 length equals 14 residues. The CDR3 loop is CASSLEGGSYEQYF. The CDR3, as DNA: TGCGCCAGCAGCTTGGAGGGCGGCTCCTACGAGCAGTACTTC. The full variable domain, rest sourced from reference TRBV5-1 and TRBJ2-7, is KAGVTQTPRYLIKTRGQQVTLSCSPISGHRSVSWYQQTPGQGLQFLFEYFSETQRNKGNFPGRFSGRQFSNSRSEMNVSTLELGDSALYLCASSLEGGSYEQYFGPGTRLTVT.

This clonotype was counted a few times. The genes are TRBV15 and TRBJ1-3; a weak D match, TRBD1 (6 bases). V lost 3 bases and J 4 bases, leaving 13 bases between the germline ends. The CDR3 extends over 15 amino acids. Germline values: CDR1 LNHNV, CDR2 YYDKDF (reference sequence). The CDR3 nucleotides read TGTGCCACCAGCAGTCCAACAGGGCGGGGAAACACCATATATTTT. Its protein product is CATSSPTGRGNTIYF.

This rearrangement joins TRBV24-1 to TRBJ1-5; tentatively, D is TRBD1 (5 bases). The CDR3 loop spans 17 amino acids. Per the germline V gene, CDR1 is KGHDR and CDR2 is SFDVKD. With 2 bases removed from V and 0 bases from J, the gap between germline ends came to 13 bases. The CDR3 region is CATSDSGRGNSNQPQHF. The CDR3 DNA reads TGTGCCACCAGTGATTCGGGGAGGGGAAATAGCAATCAGCCCCAGCATTTT.

This clonotype was seen only a few times. The chain recombines TRBV14 with TRBJ1-2, with 7 bases aligning to TRBD1. The ends lost 4 bases at V and 14 bases at J; junction bases unmatched: 10. Looked up from germline, CDR1 is SGHDN and CDR2 is FVKESK. The CDR3 runs 12 residues. The CDR3 reads CASSPIGQVWTF. The CDR3 DNA sequence: TGTGCCAGCAGCCCTATCGGACAGGTTTGGACCTTC.

The J gene is TRBJ2-7, the V gene TRBV11-1; unclear D gene. The germline V gene has CDR1 SGHAT and CDR2 FQDESV (reference sequence). Trimming pared 3 bases from V and 3 bases from J, leaving 9 bases between. The CDR3 has 13 residues. The DNA of the CDR3 is TGTGCCAGCAGCTTGCACGTCAACTACGAGCAGTACGTC. The encoded protein is CASSLHVNYEQYV.

Ten or more counts support this clonotype. This chain joins TRBV12-3 or TRBV12-4 and TRBJ2-5; 10 bases agree with TRBD1. This CDR3 has 15 amino acids. J was trimmed by 5 bases and V by 3 bases; bases with no gene match: 6. CDR3 loop: CASSLTGGAWETQYF. The CDR3 DNA reads as TGTGCCAGCAGTTTGACAGGGGGCGCATGGGAGACCCAGTACTTC.